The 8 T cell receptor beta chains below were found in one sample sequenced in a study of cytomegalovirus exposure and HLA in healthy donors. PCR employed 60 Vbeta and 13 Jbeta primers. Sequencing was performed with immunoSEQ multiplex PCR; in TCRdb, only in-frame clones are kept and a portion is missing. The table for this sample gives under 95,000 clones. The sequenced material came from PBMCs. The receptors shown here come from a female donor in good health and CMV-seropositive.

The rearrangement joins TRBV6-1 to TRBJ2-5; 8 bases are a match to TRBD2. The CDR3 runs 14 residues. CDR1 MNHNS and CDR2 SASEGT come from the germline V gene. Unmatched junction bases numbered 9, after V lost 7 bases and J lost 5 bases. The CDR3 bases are TGTGCCAGCACTTCGCCGGGAGGGCCGGAGACCCAGTACTTC. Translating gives CASTSPGGPETQYF.

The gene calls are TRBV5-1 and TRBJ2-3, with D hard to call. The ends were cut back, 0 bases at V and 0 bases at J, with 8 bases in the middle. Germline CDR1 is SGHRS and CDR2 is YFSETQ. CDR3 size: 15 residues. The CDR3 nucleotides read TGCGCCAGCAGCTTGGTTGCAGCGAGCACAGATACGCAGTATTTT. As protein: CASSLVAASTDTQYF.

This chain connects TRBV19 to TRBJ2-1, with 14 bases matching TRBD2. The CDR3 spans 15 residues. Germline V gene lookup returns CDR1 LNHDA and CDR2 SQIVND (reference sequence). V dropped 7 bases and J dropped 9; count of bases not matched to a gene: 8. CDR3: CASTMGLAGAFEQFF. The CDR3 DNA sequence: TGTGCCAGTACCATGGGACTAGCGGGAGCTTTTGAGCAGTTCTTC.

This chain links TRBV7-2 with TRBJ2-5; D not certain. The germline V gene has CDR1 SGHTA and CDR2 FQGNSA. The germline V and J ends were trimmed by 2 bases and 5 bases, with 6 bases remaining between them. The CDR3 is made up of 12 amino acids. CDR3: CASSLWRETQYF. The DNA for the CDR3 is TGTGCCAGCAGCTTATGGCGGGAGACCCAGTACTTC.

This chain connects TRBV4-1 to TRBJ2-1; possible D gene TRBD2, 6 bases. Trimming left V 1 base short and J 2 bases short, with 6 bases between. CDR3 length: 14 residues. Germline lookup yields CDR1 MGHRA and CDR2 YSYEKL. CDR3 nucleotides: TGCGCCAGCAGCCAAGGCGGGACCTACAATGAGCAGTTCTTC. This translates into CASSQGGTYNEQFF.

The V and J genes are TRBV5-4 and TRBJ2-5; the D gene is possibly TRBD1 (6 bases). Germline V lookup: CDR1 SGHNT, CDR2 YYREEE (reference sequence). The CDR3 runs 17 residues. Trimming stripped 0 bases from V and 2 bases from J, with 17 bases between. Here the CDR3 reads CASSLGLGAGTQETQYF. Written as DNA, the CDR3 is TGTGCCAGCAGCTTGGGTTTGGGGGCGGGCACACAAGAGACCCAGTACTTC. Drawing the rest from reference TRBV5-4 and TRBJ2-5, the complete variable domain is ETGVTQSPTHLIKTRGQQVTLRCSSQSGHNTVSWYQQALGQGPQFIFQYYREEENGRGNFPPRFSGLQFPNYSSELNVNALELDDSALYLCASSLGLGAGTQETQYFGPGTRLLVL.

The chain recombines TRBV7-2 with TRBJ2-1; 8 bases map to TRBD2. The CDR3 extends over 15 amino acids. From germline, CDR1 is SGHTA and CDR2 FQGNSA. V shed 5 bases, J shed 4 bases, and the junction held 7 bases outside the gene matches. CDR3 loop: CASSPRGGRYNEQFF. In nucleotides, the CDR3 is TGTGCCAGCAGCCCCCGGGGGGGCAGATACAATGAGCAGTTCTTC. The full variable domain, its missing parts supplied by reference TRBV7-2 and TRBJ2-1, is GAGVSQSPSNKVTEKGKDVELRCDPISGHTALYWYRQSLGQGLEFLIYFQGNSAPDKSGLPSDRFSAERTGGSVSTLTIQRTQQEDSAVYLCASSPRGGRYNEQFFGPGTRLTVL.

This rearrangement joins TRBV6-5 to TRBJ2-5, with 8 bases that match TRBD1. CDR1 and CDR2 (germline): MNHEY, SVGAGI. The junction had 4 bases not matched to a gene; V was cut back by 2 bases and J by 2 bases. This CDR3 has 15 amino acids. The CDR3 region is CASSYDRGTQETQYF. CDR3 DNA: TGTGCCAGCAGTTACGACAGGGGTACGCAAGAGACCCAGTACTTC.